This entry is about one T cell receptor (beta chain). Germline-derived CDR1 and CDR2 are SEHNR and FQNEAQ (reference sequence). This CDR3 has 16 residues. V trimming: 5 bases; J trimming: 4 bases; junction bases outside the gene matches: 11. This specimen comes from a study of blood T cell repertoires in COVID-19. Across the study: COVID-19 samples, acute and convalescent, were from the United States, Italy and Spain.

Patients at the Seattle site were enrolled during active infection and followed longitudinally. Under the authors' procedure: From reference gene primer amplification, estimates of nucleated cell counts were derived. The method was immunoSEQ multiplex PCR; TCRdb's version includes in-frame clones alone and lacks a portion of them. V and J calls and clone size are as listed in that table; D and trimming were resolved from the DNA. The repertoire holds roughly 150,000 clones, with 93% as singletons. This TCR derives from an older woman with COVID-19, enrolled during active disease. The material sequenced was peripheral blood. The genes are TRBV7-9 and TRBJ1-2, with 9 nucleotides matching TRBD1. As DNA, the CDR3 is TGTGCCAGCAGCCTCCGGGAACGGGACAGGGCCTATGGCTACACCTTC. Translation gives CASSLRERDRAYGYTF.